What follows describes a single T cell receptor (beta chain). The CDR3 runs to 15 residues. The V gene end was trimmed by 2 bases and the J gene end by 3 bases; junction bases not matched to a gene: 4. The germline CDR1 and CDR2 sequences are KGHSH and LQKENI. Sorted-subset replicate PCRs used 200 ng DNA, around 27,000 T cell genomes. Sequencing was performed with immunoSEQ multiplex PCR; in TCRdb, only in-frame clones are kept and a portion is missing. The sample yields roughly 2.4 million clones, around 95% seen once. This sample was included in a study of shared clonotypes between healthy human individuals. The overall study: Three CD4 naive, three CD4 memory, two CD8 naive and one CD8 memory plate were used per donor.

None of the donors, who were healthy HIV-negative adults, had recently had acute infections or vaccinations. The sequencing sample was made of naive CD4+ T cells sorted from blood. Sample subset: CD45RA+ positively selected. The rearrangement links TRBV18 to TRBJ1-2, with 9 bases that match TRBD1. The receptor's source is a man in his late teens or twenties in good health. The CDR3 spells CASSPGTGTYYGYTF. Here the CDR3 DNA reads TGTGCCAGCTCACCAGGGACAGGGACTTACTATGGCTACACCTTC.